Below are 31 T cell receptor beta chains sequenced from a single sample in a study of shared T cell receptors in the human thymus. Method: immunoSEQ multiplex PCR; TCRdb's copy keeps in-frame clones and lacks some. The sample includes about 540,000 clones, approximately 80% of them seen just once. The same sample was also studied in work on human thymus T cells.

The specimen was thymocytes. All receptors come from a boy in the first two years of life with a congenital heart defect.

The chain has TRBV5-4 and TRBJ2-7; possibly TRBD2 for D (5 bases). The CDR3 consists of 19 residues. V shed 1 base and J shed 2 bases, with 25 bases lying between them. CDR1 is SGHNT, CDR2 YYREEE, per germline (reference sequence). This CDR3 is CASSLNGIRVERPTYEQYF. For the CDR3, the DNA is TGTGCCAGCAGCTTGAACGGGATTCGGGTGGAAAGGCCAACCTACGAGCAGTACTTC.

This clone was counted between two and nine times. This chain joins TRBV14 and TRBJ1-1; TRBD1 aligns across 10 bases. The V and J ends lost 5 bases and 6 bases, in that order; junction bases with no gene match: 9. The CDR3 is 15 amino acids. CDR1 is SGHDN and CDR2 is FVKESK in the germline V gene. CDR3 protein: CASSAPGTGDAEAFF. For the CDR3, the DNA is TGTGCCAGCAGCGCGCCGGGGACAGGGGACGCTGAAGCTTTCTTT.

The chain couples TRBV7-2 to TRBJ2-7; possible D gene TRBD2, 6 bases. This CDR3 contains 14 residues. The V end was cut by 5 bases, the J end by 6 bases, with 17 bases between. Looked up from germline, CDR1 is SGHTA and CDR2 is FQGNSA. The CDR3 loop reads CASSPRVLGGEQYF. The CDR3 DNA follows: TGTGCCAGCAGCCCTAGGGTCCTCGGGGGCGAGCAGTACTTC.

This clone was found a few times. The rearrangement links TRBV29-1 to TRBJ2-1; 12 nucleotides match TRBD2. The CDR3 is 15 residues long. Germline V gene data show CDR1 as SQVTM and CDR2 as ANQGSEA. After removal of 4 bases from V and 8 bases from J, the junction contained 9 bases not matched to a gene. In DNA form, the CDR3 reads TGCAGCGTTGCCCGACTAGCGGGAGTCGGGTATGAGCAGTTCTTC. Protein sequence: CSVARLAGVGYEQFF.

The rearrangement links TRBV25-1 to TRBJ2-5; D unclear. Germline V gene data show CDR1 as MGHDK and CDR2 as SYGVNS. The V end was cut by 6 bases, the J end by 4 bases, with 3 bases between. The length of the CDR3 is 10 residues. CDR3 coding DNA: TGTGCCAGCAGGAGAGAGACCCAGTACTTC. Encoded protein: CASRRETQYF.

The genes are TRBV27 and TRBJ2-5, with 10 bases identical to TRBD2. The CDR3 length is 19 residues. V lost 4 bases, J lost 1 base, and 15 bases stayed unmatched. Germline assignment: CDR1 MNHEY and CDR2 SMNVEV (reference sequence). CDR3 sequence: CASSYRFKRTSGFQETQYF. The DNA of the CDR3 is TGTGCCAGCAGTTACCGCTTTAAGAGGACTAGCGGATTCCAAGAGACCCAGTACTTC.

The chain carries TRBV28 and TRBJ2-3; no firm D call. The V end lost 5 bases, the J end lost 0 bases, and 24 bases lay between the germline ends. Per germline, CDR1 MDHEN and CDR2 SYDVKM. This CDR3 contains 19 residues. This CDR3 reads CASSAQAPVALISTDTQYF. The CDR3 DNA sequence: TGTGCCAGCAGTGCGCAGGCTCCTGTCGCCCTTATTAGCACAGATACGCAGTATTTT.

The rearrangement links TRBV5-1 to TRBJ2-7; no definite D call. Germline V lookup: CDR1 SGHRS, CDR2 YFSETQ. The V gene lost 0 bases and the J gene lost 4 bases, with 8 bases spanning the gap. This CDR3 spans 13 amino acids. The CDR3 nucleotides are TGCGCCAGCAGCTTGGCCGAGAAATACGAGCAGTACTTC. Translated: CASSLAEKYEQYF.

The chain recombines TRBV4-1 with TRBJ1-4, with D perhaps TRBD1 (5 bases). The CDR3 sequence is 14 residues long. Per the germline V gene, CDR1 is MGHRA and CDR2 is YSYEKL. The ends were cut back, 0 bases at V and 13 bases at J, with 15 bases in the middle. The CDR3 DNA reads TGCGCCAGCAGCCAAGATGGGGCCGCAGGGTTACTGTTTTTT. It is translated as CASSQDGAAGLLFF.

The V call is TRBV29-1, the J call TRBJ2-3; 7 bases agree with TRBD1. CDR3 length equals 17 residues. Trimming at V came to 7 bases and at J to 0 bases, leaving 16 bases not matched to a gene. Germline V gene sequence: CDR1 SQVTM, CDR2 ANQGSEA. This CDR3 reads CSGRTGFNPKSTDTQYF. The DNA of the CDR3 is TGCAGCGGCCGGACAGGATTTAATCCTAAGAGCACAGATACGCAGTATTTT.

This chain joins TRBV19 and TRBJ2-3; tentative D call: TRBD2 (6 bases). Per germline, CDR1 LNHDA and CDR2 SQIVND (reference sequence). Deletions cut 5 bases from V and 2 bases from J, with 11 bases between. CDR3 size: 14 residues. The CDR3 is CASSWGLSTDTQYF. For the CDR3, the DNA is TGTGCCAGTAGTTGGGGACTTTCCACAGATACGCAGTATTTT.

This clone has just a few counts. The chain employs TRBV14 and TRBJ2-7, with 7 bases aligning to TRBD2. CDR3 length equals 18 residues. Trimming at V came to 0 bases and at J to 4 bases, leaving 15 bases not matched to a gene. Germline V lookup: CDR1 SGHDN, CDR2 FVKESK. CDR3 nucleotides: TGTGCCAGCAGCCAAGATCAAGGGCCTAGCGGCGACTTATACGAGCAGTACTTC. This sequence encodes CASSQDQGPSGDLYEQYF.

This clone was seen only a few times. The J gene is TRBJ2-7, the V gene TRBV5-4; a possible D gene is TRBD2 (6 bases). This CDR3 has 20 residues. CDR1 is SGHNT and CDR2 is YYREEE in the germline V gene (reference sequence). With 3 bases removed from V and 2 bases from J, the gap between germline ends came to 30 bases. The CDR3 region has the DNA TGTGCCAGCAGCTACTCCCGATGGCTAGCGACTGCCCGACGGCCCTACGAGCAGTACTTC. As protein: CASSYSRWLATARRPYEQYF.

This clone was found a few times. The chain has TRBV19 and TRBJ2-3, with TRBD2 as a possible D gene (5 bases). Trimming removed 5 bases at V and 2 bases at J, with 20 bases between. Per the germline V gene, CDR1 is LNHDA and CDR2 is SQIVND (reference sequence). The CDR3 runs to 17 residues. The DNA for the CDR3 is TGTGCCAGTAGTTCCCCATCCCTACGGGATCCCACAGATACGCAGTATTTT. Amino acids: CASSSPSLRDPTDTQYF. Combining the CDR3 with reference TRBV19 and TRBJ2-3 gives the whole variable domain DGGITQSPKYLFRKEGQNVTLSCEQNLNHDAMYWYRQDPGQGLRLIYYSQIVNDFQKGDIAEGYSVSREKKESFPLTVTSAQKNPTAFYLCASSSPSLRDPTDTQYFGPGTRLTVL.

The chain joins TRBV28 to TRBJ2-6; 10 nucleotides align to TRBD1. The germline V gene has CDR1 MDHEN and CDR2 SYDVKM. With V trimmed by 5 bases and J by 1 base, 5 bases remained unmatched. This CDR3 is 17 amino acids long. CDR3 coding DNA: TGTGCCAGCAGTCCGCGGACAGGGGGATCTGGGGCCAACGTCCTGACTTTC. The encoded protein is CASSPRTGGSGANVLTF. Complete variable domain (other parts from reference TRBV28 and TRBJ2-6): DVKVTQSSRYLVKRTGEKVFLECVQDMDHENMFWYRQDPGLGLRLIYFSYDVKMKEKGDIPEGYSVSREKKERFSLILESASTNQTSMYLCASSPRTGGSGANVLTFGAGSRLTVL.

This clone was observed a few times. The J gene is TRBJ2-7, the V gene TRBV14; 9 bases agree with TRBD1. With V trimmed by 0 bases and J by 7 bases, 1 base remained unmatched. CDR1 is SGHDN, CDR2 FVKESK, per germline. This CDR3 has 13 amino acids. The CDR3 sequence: CASSQETGGEQYF. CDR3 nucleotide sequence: TGTGCCAGCAGCCAAGAGACAGGGGGGGAGCAGTACTTC.

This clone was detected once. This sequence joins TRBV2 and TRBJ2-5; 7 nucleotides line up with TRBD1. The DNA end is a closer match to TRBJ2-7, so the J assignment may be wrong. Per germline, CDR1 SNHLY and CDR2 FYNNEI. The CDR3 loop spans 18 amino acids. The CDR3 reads CASSEAQPRQGSSYEQYF. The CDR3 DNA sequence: TGTGCCAGCAGTGAAGCGCAACCCCGACAGGGCTCTTCCTACGAGCAGTACTTC.

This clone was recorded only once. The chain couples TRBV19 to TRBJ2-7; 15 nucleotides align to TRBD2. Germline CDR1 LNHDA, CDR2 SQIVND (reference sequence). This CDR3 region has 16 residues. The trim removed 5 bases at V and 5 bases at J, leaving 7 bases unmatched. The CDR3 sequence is CASSPPGTSGRHEQYF. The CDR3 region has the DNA TGTGCCAGTAGTCCCCCCGGGACTAGCGGGAGGCACGAGCAGTACTTC.

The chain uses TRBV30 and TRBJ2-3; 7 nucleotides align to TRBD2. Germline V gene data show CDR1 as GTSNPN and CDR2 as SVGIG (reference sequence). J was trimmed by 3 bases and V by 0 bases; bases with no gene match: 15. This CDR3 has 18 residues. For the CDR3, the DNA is TGTGCCTGGAGTGTCGGGGGGAGGGCCTACGGGTTGACAGATACGCAGTATTTT. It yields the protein CAWSVGGRAYGLTDTQYF.

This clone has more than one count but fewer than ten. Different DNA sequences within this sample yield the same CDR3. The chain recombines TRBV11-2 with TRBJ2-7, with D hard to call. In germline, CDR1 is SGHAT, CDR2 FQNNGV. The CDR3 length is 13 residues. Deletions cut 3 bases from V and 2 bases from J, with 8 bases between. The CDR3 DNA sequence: TGTGCCAGCAGCTTTCCAAGAGCCTACGAGCAGTACTTC. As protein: CASSFPRAYEQYF.

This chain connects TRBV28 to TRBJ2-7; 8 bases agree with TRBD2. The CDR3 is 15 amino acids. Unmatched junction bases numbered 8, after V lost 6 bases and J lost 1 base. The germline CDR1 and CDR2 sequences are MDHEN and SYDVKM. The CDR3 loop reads CASRTTAGESYEQYF. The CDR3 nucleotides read TGTGCCAGCAGGACAACAGCGGGAGAATCCTACGAGCAGTACTTC. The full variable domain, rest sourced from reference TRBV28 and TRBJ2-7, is DVKVTQSSRYLVKRTGEKVFLECVQDMDHENMFWYRQDPGLGLRLIYFSYDVKMKEKGDIPEGYSVSREKKERFSLILESASTNQTSMYLCASRTTAGESYEQYFGPGTRLTVT.

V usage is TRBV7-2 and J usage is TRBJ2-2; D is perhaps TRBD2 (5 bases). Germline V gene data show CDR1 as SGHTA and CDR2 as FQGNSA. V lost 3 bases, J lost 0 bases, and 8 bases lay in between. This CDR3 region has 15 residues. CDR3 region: CASSFARANTGELFF. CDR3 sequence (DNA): TGTGCCAGCAGCTTCGCGCGGGCGAACACCGGGGAGCTGTTTTTT.

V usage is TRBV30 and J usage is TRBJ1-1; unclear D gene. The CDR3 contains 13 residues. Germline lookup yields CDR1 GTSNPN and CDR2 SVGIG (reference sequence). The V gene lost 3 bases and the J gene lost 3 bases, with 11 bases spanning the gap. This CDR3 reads CAWRRTEDTEAFF. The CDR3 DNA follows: TGTGCCTGGAGGCGAACGGAGGACACTGAAGCTTTCTTT.

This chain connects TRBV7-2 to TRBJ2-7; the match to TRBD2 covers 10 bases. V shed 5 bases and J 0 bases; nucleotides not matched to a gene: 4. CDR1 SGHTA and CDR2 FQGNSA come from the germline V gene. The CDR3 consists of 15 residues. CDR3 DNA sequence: TGTGCCAGCAGCCCCGGACTAGCGGCCTCCTACGAGCAGTACTTC. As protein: CASSPGLAASYEQYF.

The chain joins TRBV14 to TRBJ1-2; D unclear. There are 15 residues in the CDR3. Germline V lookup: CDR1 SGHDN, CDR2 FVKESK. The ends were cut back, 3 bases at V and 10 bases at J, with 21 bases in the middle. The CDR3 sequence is CASSHQIWSTVLYTF. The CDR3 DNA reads TGTGCCAGCAGCCACCAAATTTGGTCCACTGTCCTCTACACCTTC.

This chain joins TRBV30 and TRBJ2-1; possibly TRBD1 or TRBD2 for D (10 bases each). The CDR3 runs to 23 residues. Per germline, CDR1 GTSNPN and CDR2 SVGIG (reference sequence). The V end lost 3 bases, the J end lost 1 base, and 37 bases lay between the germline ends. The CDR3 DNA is TGTGCCTGGAGCGACCGTAGGGACAGGGGCCTATTGGGACTAGCGTATTCCTACAATGAGCAGTTCTTC. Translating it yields CAWSDRRDRGLLGLAYSYNEQFF.

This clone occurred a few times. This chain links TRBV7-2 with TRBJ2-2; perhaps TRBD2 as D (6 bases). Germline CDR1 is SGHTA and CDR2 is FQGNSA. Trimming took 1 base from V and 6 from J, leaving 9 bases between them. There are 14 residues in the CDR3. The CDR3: CASSLGRDPGELFF. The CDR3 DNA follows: TGTGCCAGCAGCTTAGGGAGGGATCCCGGGGAGCTGTTTTTT.

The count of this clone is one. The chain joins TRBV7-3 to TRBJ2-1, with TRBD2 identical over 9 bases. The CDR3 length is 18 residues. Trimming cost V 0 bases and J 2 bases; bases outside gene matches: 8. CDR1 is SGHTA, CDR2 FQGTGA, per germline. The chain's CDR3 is CASSLTPAGGYPYNEQFF. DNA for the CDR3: TGTGCCAGCAGCTTAACACCGGCGGGAGGGTATCCCTACAATGAGCAGTTCTTC.

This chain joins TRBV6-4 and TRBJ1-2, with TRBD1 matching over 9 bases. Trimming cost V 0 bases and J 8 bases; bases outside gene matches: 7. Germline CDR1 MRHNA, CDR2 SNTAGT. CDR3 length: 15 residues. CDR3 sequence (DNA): TGTGCCAGCAGTGACTCGACAGGGGGAAGTCCGGGCTACACCTTC. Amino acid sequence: CASSDSTGGSPGYTF.

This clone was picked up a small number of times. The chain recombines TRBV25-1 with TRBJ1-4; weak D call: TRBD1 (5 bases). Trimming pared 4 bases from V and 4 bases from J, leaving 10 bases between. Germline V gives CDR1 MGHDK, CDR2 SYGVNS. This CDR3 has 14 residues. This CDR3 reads CASSGTPINEKLFF. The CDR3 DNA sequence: TGTGCCAGCAGTGGGACACCTATTAATGAAAAACTGTTTTTT.

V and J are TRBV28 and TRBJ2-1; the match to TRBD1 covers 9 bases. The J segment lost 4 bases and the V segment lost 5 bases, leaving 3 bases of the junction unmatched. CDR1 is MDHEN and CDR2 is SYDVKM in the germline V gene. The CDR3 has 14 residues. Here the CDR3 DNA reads TGTGCCAGCAGTGGGGACAGGGCTTACAATGAGCAGTTCTTC. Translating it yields CASSGDRAYNEQFF.